Given below is one T cell receptor (beta chain) in context. What it recognizes is unknown. The data were obtained in a study of human thymus T cells. Study-level points and caveats: Within thymic and blood repertoires, V and J gene usage appeared to be biased. Thymic TCR repertoires of unrelated people reportedly overlapped highly.

Measured with immunoSEQ multiplex PCR; TCRdb has only the in-frame clones, and not every one. This table holds 100,000 to 150,000 clones, around 94% found once. Thymus tissue was removed during corrective cardiac surgery. Serving as donors were healthy Finnish infants, each of whom was having open corrective surgery for congenital heart defects. The CDR3 loop spans 21 amino acids. The V gene's germline CDR1 is SGDLS and CDR2 YYNGEE. Trimming removed 0 bases from V and 4 bases from J; junction bases left unmatched: 14. The clonotype originates from a boy under two years old with a congenital heart defect but otherwise immunologically healthy. The V and J genes are TRBV9 and TRBJ2-1, with TRBD2 matching over 15 bases. Specimen: thymus tissue. CDR3 nucleotide sequence: TGTGCCAGCAGCGTAGGCCATCCGGGACTAGCGGGGGGAAGAGCGTACAATGAGCAGTTCTTC. Translation gives CASSVGHPGLAGGRAYNEQFF.